These T cell receptor beta chains were read from a single sample in a study of blood T cell repertoires in COVID-19. The repertoire was sequenced with immunoSEQ multiplex PCR; TCRdb's copy has only in-frame clones and lacks some. The sample has fewer than 300,000 clones, 80% to 95% seen once. The sequenced sample consisted of PBMCs or T cells enriched from blood (not recorded which). The receptor set was obtained from a woman in her 30s who had recovered from COVID-19. CDR3s include the opening cysteine and the closing phenylalanine or tryptophan. A D gene is named only where the DNA matches it firmly. Size tells how often a clone was seen (once, few, many) or the class of an expanded clone, and some rows leave it out.

j_call	clone_size	d_call	v_call	cdr3_aa	cdr3_nt
TRBJ2-1	NA	TRBD2	TRBV10-3	CAIRPSSGRNYNEQFF	TGTGCCATCAGGCCCTCTAGCGGGAGAAACTACAATGAGCAGTTCTTC
TRBJ2-1	NA	TRBD1	TRBV6-5	CASSSTGQGGDEQFF	TGTGCCAGCAGTTCCACGGGACAGGGTGGCGATGAGCAGTTCTTC
TRBJ1-1	few	TRBD1	TRBV19	CASKTRDSLNTEAFF	TGTGCCAGTAAAACCCGGGACAGCCTGAACACTGAAGCTTTCTTT
TRBJ1-1	NA	NA	TRBV4-3	CASSPDTRYTEAFF	TGCGCCAGCAGCCCGGACACGCGGTACACTGAAGCTTTCTTT
TRBJ2-5	NA	TRBD1	TRBV9	CASARSGNGQGYQETQYF	TGTGCCAGCGCACGTAGTGGGAACGGACAGGGGTACCAAGAGACCCAGTACTTC
TRBJ1-5	NA	NA	TRBV18	CASSPPNQGNNQPQHF	TGTGCCAGCTCACCACCGAACCAGGGGAACAATCAGCCCCAGCATTTT
TRBJ2-5	NA	TRBD1	TRBV19	CASSQQGETQYF	TGTGCCAGTTCCCAACAGGGGGAGACCCAGTACTTC
TRBJ2-3	NA	NA	TRBV29-1	CSVERGEADTQYF	TGCAGCGTTGAACGCGGGGAGGCAGATACGCAGTATTTT
TRBJ2-1	NA	NA	TRBV6-2/TRBV6-3	CASSLDSSPYNEQFF	TGTGCCAGCAGTTTAGACAGTTCCCCCTACAATGAGCAGTTCTTC
TRBJ2-2	NA	NA	TRBV4-2	CASSQEVNTGATGELFF	TGTGCCAGCAGCCAAGAGGTGAATACAGGAGCCACCGGGGAGCTGTTTTTT
TRBJ2-2	NA	NA	TRBV29-1	CSGGTGITGELFF	TGCAGCGGGGGGACGGGAATCACCGGGGAGCTGTTTTTT
TRBJ2-7	NA	TRBD2	TRBV27	CASSQLAGRSYEQYF	TGTGCCAGCAGTCAATTAGCGGGCCGCTCCTACGAGCAGTACTTC
TRBJ2-1	NA	TRBD2	TRBV30	CAWSAIGLGGNEQFF	TGTGCCTGGAGTGCCATTGGACTAGGTGGCAATGAGCAGTTCTTC
TRBJ1-2	NA	NA	TRBV28	CASRISPGYGYTF	TGTGCCAGCAGAATATCTCCAGGGTATGGCTACACCTTC
TRBJ1-2	NA	TRBD1	TRBV28	CASRVGQGGDGYTF	TGTGCCAGCAGGGTCGGACAGGGGGGGGATGGCTACACCTTC
TRBJ1-6	NA	NA	TRBV28	CASTPPGWQVRSDSPLHF	TGTGCCAGCACCCCACCCGGCTGGCAGGTTCGTAGTGATTCACCCCTCCACTTT
TRBJ2-7	NA	TRBD2	TRBV29-1	CSVEDSSGFSYEQYF	TGCAGCGTTGAAGATTCTAGCGGGTTTTCCTACGAGCAGTACTTC
TRBJ1-5	NA	TRBD1	TRBV19	CASSLDRGSQPQHF	TGTGCCAGTAGCCTGGACAGGGGGAGTCAGCCCCAGCATTTT
TRBJ1-1	NA	TRBD1	TRBV30	CAWHRQGANTDTEAFF	TGTGCCTGGCACCGACAGGGGGCAAACACTGACACTGAAGCTTTCTTT
TRBJ2-1	NA	NA	TRBV12-3/TRBV12-4	CASRRLVNEQFF	TGTGCCAGCAGAAGACTAGTCAATGAGCAGTTCTTC
TRBJ2-7	NA	NA	TRBV7-6	CASSLDPSSYEQYF	TGTGCCAGCAGCTTAGACCCCAGCTCCTACGAGCAGTACTTC
TRBJ2-2	NA	TRBD2	TRBV6-4	CASSDSTSGSGELFF	TGTGCCAGCAGTGACTCGACTAGCGGGAGCGGGGAGCTGTTTTTT
TRBJ2-1	NA	TRBD2	TRBV30	CAWSGAGVILEQFF	TGTGCCTGGAGTGGAGCGGGAGTGATTCTTGAGCAGTTCTTC
TRBJ2-1	NA	NA	TRBV7-8	CASSPSPRYNEQFF	TGTGCCAGCAGCCCATCCCCGCGGTACAATGAGCAGTTCTTC
TRBJ1-2	NA	TRBD1	TRBV27	CASSTTGGWDYTF	TGTGCCAGCAGTACTACAGGGGGGTGGGACTACACCTTC
TRBJ1-1	few	NA	TRBV20-1	CSASGMTDILMNTEAFF	TGCAGTGCTAGTGGGATGACAGACATCCTCATGAACACTGAAGCTTTCTTT
TRBJ1-2	NA	TRBD1	TRBV18	CASSPEDRAYGYTF	TGTGCCAGCTCACCGGAAGACAGGGCCTATGGCTACACCTTC
TRBJ2-3	once	TRBD2	TRBV27	CASNPGPSGRADTQYF	TGTGCCAGCAACCCTGGCCCTAGCGGGAGGGCAGATACGCAGTATTTT
TRBJ2-3	NA	TRBD2	TRBV10-1	CASSLAGGADTQYF	TGCGCCAGCAGTTTAGCGGGAGGCGCAGATACGCAGTATTTT
TRBJ2-1	NA	NA	TRBV6-2/TRBV6-3	CASSRTAAYNEQFF	TGTGCCAGCAGTAGGACAGCTGCCTACAATGAGCAGTTCTTC
TRBJ2-1	NA	TRBD2	TRBV5-1	CASSGSGSSYNEQFF	TGCGCCAGCAGCGGTAGCGGGAGCTCCTACAATGAGCAGTTCTTC
TRBJ2-7	NA	TRBD2	TRBV7-2	CASSLVVAGDYEQYF	TGTGCCAGCAGCTTGGTAGTAGCGGGAGACTACGAGCAGTACTTC
TRBJ2-6	NA	TRBD2	TRBV28	CASSSAGLAGGGANVLTF	TGTGCCAGCAGTTCAGCTGGACTAGCGGGAGGTGGGGCCAACGTCCTGACTTTC
TRBJ2-5	NA	NA	TRBV3-1/TRBV3-2	CASSQGGLGWETQYF	TGTGCCAGCAGCCAGGGCGGACTGGGATGGGAGACCCAGTACTTC
TRBJ1-6	NA	NA	TRBV19	CASSIGQISYNSPLHF	TGTGCCAGTAGTATTGGGCAGATCTCCTATAATTCACCCCTCCACTTT
TRBJ1-3	NA	NA	TRBV7-8	CASSLAFLRGWAGNTIYF	TGTGCCAGCAGCTTAGCATTTCTCAGGGGATGGGCTGGAAACACCATATATTTT
TRBJ2-7	NA	TRBD1	TRBV27	CASRPGTGAYEQYF	TGTGCCAGCAGACCCGGGACAGGAGCCTACGAGCAGTACTTC
TRBJ1-5	NA	NA	TRBV2	CASSERAGVGQPQHF	TGTGCCAGCAGTGAAAGGGCAGGGGTCGGTCAGCCCCAGCATTTT
TRBJ1-1	NA	NA	TRBV5-4	CASTGQNTEAFF	TGTGCCAGCACCGGACAGAACACTGAAGCTTTCTTT
TRBJ2-7	once	TRBD2	TRBV15	CATSRGRREGRYEQYF	TGTGCCACCAGCAGAGGCCGGCGGGAGGGCCGGTACGAGCAGTACTTC
TRBJ2-2	NA	NA	TRBV7-9	CASSKPGEETGELFF	TGTGCCAGCTCCAAACCGGGAGAGGAGACCGGGGAGCTGTTTTTT
TRBJ1-1	once	TRBD1	TRBV13	CASSKRGQVNTEAFF	TGTGCCAGCAGCAAAAGAGGACAGGTGAACACTGAAGCTTTCTTT